One sample yielded the 9 T cell receptor beta chains listed below, sequenced in a study of CD8 T cells in Susac syndrome. Random hexamers primed reverse transcription of roughly 0.5 to 1 ug RNA. Using its own MiXCR run on the immunoSEQ multiplex PCR reads, TCRdb lists one record per CDR3 protein. The repertoire holds about 130,000 distinct CDR3 sequences, roughly 93% seen once, with around 0.3% in the top ten. Sample: CD8+ T cells from PBMCs. These receptors were collected from a human donor with multiple sclerosis.

The V and J genes are TRBV12-3 or TRBV12-4 and TRBJ1-4, with 9 bases that match TRBD1. This CDR3 region has 15 residues. V shed 6 bases, J shed 8 bases, and the junction held 10 bases outside the gene matches. The DNA for the CDR3 is TGTGCCAGCAGCTCACCGGGACAGGGTCACGAAAAACTGTTTTTT. Its translation: CASSSPGQGHEKLFF.

V usage is TRBV5-1 and J usage is TRBJ2-7, with 7 bases matching TRBD1. CDR3 length equals 13 residues. Germline V gene data show CDR1 as SGHRS and CDR2 as YFSETQ. The junction had 5 bases not matched to a gene; V was cut back by 4 bases and J by 4 bases. CDR3 protein: CASSPGQVYEQYF. DNA of the CDR3: TGCGCCAGCAGCCCAGGACAGGTATACGAGCAGTACTTC.

J is TRBJ2-7 and V is TRBV7-9; D is ambiguous. The CDR3 has 11 residues. CDR1 SEHNR and CDR2 FQNEAQ come from the germline V gene (reference sequence). Trimming left V 5 bases short and J 2 bases short, with 4 bases between. The CDR3 DNA reads TGTGCCAGCAGCGGACCCTACGAGCAGTACTTC. Protein: CASSGPYEQYF.

The chain couples TRBV12-3 or TRBV12-4 to TRBJ1-1; D gene uncertain. V gave up 4 bases and J gave up 6 bases, with 15 bases separating them. This CDR3 is built from 14 residues. As DNA, the CDR3 is TGTGCCAGCAGTTCCCCTCAGAAGGACCCTGAAGCTTTCTTT. Amino acid sequence: CASSSPQKDPEAFF.

The V and J genes are TRBV11-2 and TRBJ2-7; 9 bases are a match to TRBD1. Germline CDR1 and CDR2: SGHAT and FQNNGV. The junction had 8 bases not matched to a gene; V was cut back by 8 bases and J by 3 bases. This CDR3 has 14 residues. For the CDR3, the DNA is TGTGCCAGCGCGTTGGGACAGGGATTCTACGAGCAGTACTTC. This sequence encodes CASALGQGFYEQYF. The whole variable domain, remainder taken from reference TRBV11-2 and TRBJ2-7, is EAGVAQSPRYKIIEKRQSVAFWCNPISGHATLYWYQQILGQGPKLLIQFQNNGVVDDSQLPKDRFSAERLKGVDSTLKIQPAKLEDSAVYLCASALGQGFYEQYFGPGTRLTVT.

The sample holds one count of this clonotype. V and J are TRBV5-1 and TRBJ2-5, with a possible D match to TRBD2 (5 bases). The V end lost 3 bases, the J end lost 1 base, and 13 bases lay between the germline ends. The CDR3 is made up of 15 amino acids. Germline-derived CDR1 and CDR2 are SGHRS and YFSETQ. CDR3 amino acids: CASSSRVDFQETQYF. CDR3 DNA sequence: TGCGCCAGCAGCTCCAGAGTGGACTTCCAAGAGACCCAGTACTTC.

The chain employs TRBV2 and TRBJ2-7; 7 bases are a match to TRBD1. V shed 9 bases and J 9 bases; nucleotides not matched to a gene: 17. The CDR3 has 14 residues. CDR1 SNHLY and CDR2 FYNNEI come from the germline V gene. The DNA for the CDR3 is TGTGCCAGTGGGGACAGCGGTCTAAGGTATGGGCAGTACGTC. Amino acids: CASGDSGLRYGQYV.

This CDR3 reads CATERQGARTGELFF. For the CDR3, the DNA is TGTGCCACTGAACGACAGGGGGCACGGACCGGGGAGCTGTTTTTT. The chain carries TRBV6-2 or TRBV6-3 and TRBJ2-2; 10 bases align to TRBD1. With V trimmed by 10 bases and J by 5 bases, 10 bases remained unmatched. From germline, CDR1 is MNHEY and CDR2 SVGEGT. The CDR3 is 15 amino acids.

The V gene is TRBV4-1, the J gene TRBJ2-2; a weak D match, TRBD2 (7 bases). Trimming shortened V by 1 base and J by 2 bases, and 11 bases separated the two germline ends. Germline assignment: CDR1 MGHRA and CDR2 YSYEKL. The CDR3 runs 16 residues. The DNA of the CDR3 is TGCGCCAGCAGCCAAGGTGGGGGGGCCAACACCGGGGAGCTGTTTTTT. Encoded protein: CASSQGGGANTGELFF.